Below are 32 T cell receptor beta chains sequenced from a single sample in a study of shared clonotypes between healthy human individuals. Libraries were prepared by immunoSEQ multiplex PCR; TCRdb keeps only in-frame clonotypes and omits some of them. The table has roughly 2 million clones, roughly 94% seen once. Naive CD8 populations comprised CD45RO-negative cells positively selected for CCR7, excluding terminally differentiated effector memory CD45RA+ cells. The material sequenced was naive CD8+ T cells sorted from blood. These TCRs come from a man in his late teens or twenties in good health.

The rearrangement joins TRBV28 to TRBJ2-7; D unresolved. CDR1 and CDR2 from the germline V gene are MDHEN and SYDVKM. The CDR3 loop spans 14 amino acids. V was clipped by 1 base and J by 0 bases, with 7 bases between them. The CDR3 nucleotides read TGTGCCAGCAGTTTATTGCACAGCTCCTACGAGCAGTACTTC. This gives the protein CASSLLHSSYEQYF.

CDR3 sequence reads: CASSLAVGALYEQYF. The CDR3 DNA is TGTGCCAGCAGCTTAGCGGTCGGGGCTCTCTACGAGCAGTACTTC. This chain connects TRBV13 to TRBJ2-7; possibly TRBD1 or TRBD2 for D (5 bases each). The germline CDR1 and CDR2 sequences are PRHDT and FYEKMQ (reference sequence). Trimming removed 1 base from V and 3 bases from J, with 13 bases in between. CDR3 length: 15 amino acids.

The rearrangement joins TRBV2 to TRBJ2-3, with 9 bases aligning to TRBD2. Germline V gene sequence: CDR1 SNHLY, CDR2 FYNNEI. J lost 4 bases, V lost 3 bases, and 5 bases had no gene match. The CDR3 contains 15 residues. CDR3 in DNA: TGTGCCAGCAGTGACTGGCGGGAGGGCGCAGATACGCAGTATTTT. Its translation: CASSDWREGADTQYF. Full variable domain (outside the CDR3, taken from reference TRBV2 and TRBJ2-3): EPEVTQTPSHQVTQMGQEVILRCVPISNHLYFYWYRQILGQKVEFLVSFYNNEISEKSEIFDDQFSVERPDGSNFTLKIRSTKLEDSAMYFCASSDWREGADTQYFGPGTRLTVL.

To note about this clone: In the same sample, other DNA sequences code for this CDR3. This chain uses TRBV30 with TRBJ2-7, with D possibly matching TRBD1 (6 bases). CDR1 GTSNPN and CDR2 SVGIG come from the germline V gene (reference sequence). The CDR3 consists of 14 residues. V was trimmed by 0 bases and J by 2 bases, leaving 11 bases between them. DNA of the CDR3: TGTGCCTGGAGTGTTTTAGGGGGACCCTACGAGCAGTACTTC. Translation: CAWSVLGGPYEQYF.

The chain employs TRBV11-2 and TRBJ2-1; weak D call: TRBD2 (6 bases). V lost 5 bases, J lost 6 bases, and 17 bases lay in between. There are 15 residues in the CDR3. Germline loops: CDR1 SGHAT, CDR2 FQNNGV. CDR3 sequence (DNA): TGTGCCAGCAGCCTACGCCATGGGGGGACCAATGAGCAGTTCTTC. It specifies CASSLRHGGTNEQFF.

J is TRBJ2-7 and V is TRBV28; 7 positions match TRBD2. From germline, CDR1 is MDHEN and CDR2 SYDVKM. V lost 6 bases and J lost 2; bases outside the gene matches: 10. There are 15 residues in the CDR3. The chain's CDR3 is CASRDHWEGTYEQYF. In DNA form, the CDR3 reads TGTGCCAGCAGGGACCATTGGGAGGGAACCTACGAGCAGTACTTC.

The chain employs TRBV30 and TRBJ2-1; maybe TRBD2 (7 bases). V was pared by 4 bases and J by 2 bases, with 12 bases between. The CDR3 extends over 14 amino acids. Germline loops: CDR1 GTSNPN, CDR2 SVGIG (reference sequence). Written as DNA, the CDR3 is TGTGCCTGGAAATCCGGGGGGCCCTACAATGAGCAGTTCTTC. Translated: CAWKSGGPYNEQFF.

The sample holds one count of this clone. V is TRBV10-2 and J is TRBJ2-3; TRBD2 agrees at 13 bases. The CDR3 contains 16 residues. The ends lost 5 bases at V and 5 bases at J; junction bases unmatched: 7. CDR1 WSHSY and CDR2 SAAADI come from the germline V gene. The CDR3 here is CASSRELAGGRDTQYF. CDR3 nucleotide sequence: TGCGCCAGCAGTCGGGAACTAGCGGGAGGGCGAGATACGCAGTATTTT.

This sequence joins TRBV7-9 and TRBJ2-1, with D possibly TRBD2 on 5 matching bases. Trimming took 0 bases from V and 6 from J, leaving 12 bases between them. The CDR3 loop spans 15 amino acids. The germline V gene encodes CDR1 SEHNR and CDR2 FQNEAQ (reference sequence). CDR3 in amino acids: CASSLAVTTINEQFF. The CDR3, as DNA: TGTGCCAGCAGCTTAGCGGTGACTACAATCAATGAGCAGTTCTTC.

The chain links TRBV6-1 to TRBJ1-3, with D unclear. CDR1 is MNHNS, CDR2 SASEGT, per germline. Trimming left V 2 bases short and J 0 bases short, with 14 bases between. The CDR3 contains 17 residues. CDR3 residues: CASSEMDGSFSGNTIYF. CDR3 nucleotides: TGTGCCAGCAGTGAAATGGACGGTTCATTCTCTGGAAACACCATATATTTT.

The rearrangement joins TRBV5-4 to TRBJ1-1; D not resolved. CDR1 is SGHNT, CDR2 YYREEE, per germline (reference sequence). The CDR3 has 13 amino acids. V was clipped by 1 base and J by 4 bases, with 8 bases between them. CDR3 in amino acids: CASSLLVGTEAFF. CDR3 nucleotide sequence: TGTGCCAGCAGCTTGCTGGTGGGCACTGAAGCTTTCTTT.

With respect to this clone: One base away lies a much larger clone, so this may be a sequencing read error. The same CDR3 arises from other DNA sequences in this sample as well. The V gene is TRBV27, the J gene TRBJ2-7; 7 bases agree with TRBD1. The J segment lost 4 bases and the V segment lost 6 bases, leaving 6 bases of the junction unmatched. CDR3 length: 13 amino acids. Per the germline V gene, CDR1 is MNHEY and CDR2 is SMNVEV (reference sequence). The CDR3 sequence is CASSLGGSYEQYF. The CDR3 DNA reads as TGTGCCAGCAGCTTAGGGGGCAGTTACGAGCAGTACTTC.

This chain joins TRBV9 and TRBJ2-3; D ambiguous. V lost 0 bases, J lost 0 bases, and 8 bases lay in between. The CDR3 runs 15 residues. Germline V CDR1 and CDR2: SGDLS, YYNGEE. CDR3 in amino acids: CASSVELISTDTQYF. CDR3 bases: TGTGCCAGCAGCGTAGAACTAATAAGCACAGATACGCAGTATTTT.

The chain links TRBV4-3 to TRBJ2-1, with D possibly being TRBD1 or TRBD2 (5 bases each). This CDR3 has 16 residues. The germline V gene encodes CDR1 LGHNA and CDR2 YSLEER. Between the trimmed V and J ends, which lost 4 bases and 0 bases, there was a span of 13 bases. CDR3 in amino acids: CASSRGPHRSYNEQFF. The CDR3 DNA is TGCGCCAGCAGCCGGGGACCTCACCGCTCCTACAATGAGCAGTTCTTC.

The chain is built from TRBV6-1 and TRBJ1-2; TRBD1 is a possible D gene (5 bases). V lost 1 base and J 3 bases, leaving 12 bases between the germline ends. This CDR3 contains 15 residues. The V gene's germline CDR1 is MNHNS and CDR2 SASEGT. The CDR3 protein is CASSEVRRAYYGYTF. Written as DNA, the CDR3 is TGTGCCAGCAGTGAAGTGCGCAGGGCCTACTATGGCTACACCTTC.

The rearrangement uses TRBV11-2 and TRBJ1-4; 7 positions match TRBD1. Germline CDR1 SGHAT, CDR2 FQNNGV. This CDR3 comprises 15 residues. V lost 5 bases to trimming and J lost 3 bases; unmatched junction nucleotides: 6. In DNA form, the CDR3 reads TGTGCCAGCAGCAGGACACAGGGGTCTAATGAAAAACTGTTTTTT. Translating it yields CASSRTQGSNEKLFF.

The chain couples TRBV30 to TRBJ1-3, with TRBD1 matching 10 bases. CDR1 and CDR2 from the germline V gene are GTSNPN and SVGIG (reference sequence). The CDR3 spans 14 residues. V was clipped by 0 bases and J by 8 bases; unmatched bases: 4. The CDR3 DNA sequence: TGTGCCTGGAGTGTGGGACAGGGGATGGACACCATATATTTT. Translation: CAWSVGQGMDTIYF.

CDR3 in DNA: TGTGCCAGCAGTTATATCGGGGGGGCCGCGGGCTATGGCTACACCTTC. Protein sequence: CASSYIGGAAGYGYTF. The chain uses TRBV27 and TRBJ1-2, with D possibly matching TRBD1 (6 bases). The CDR3 extends over 16 amino acids. Germline V CDR1 and CDR2: MNHEY, SMNVEV (reference sequence). V dropped 4 bases and J dropped 4 bases, with 19 bases sitting between them.

The chain carries TRBV19 and TRBJ1-4; 12 positions agree with TRBD1. Germline CDR1 is LNHDA and CDR2 is SQIVND (reference sequence). CDR3 length: 20 residues. With V trimmed by 4 bases and J by 0 bases, 12 bases remained unmatched. This CDR3 is CASSTWLGTGGIATNEKLFF. CDR3 nucleotide sequence: TGTGCCAGTAGTACCTGGCTGGGGACAGGGGGCATCGCAACTAATGAAAAACTGTTTTTT.

The gene calls are TRBV4-1 and TRBJ2-2, with a possible D match to TRBD1 (6 bases). In germline, CDR1 is MGHRA, CDR2 YSYEKL. The ends were cut back, 0 bases at V and 6 bases at J, with 11 bases in the middle. This CDR3 is 15 amino acids long. The CDR3 sequence is CASSQEWSGAGELFF. The CDR3 DNA reads as TGCGCCAGCAGCCAAGAATGGTCAGGGGCCGGGGAGCTGTTTTTT.

In regard to this clone: Within the sample, other DNA sequences also encode this same CDR3. In DNA form, the CDR3 reads TGTGCCAGCAGCCGACAGGGGGCAGATCAGCCCCAGCATTTT. The encoded protein is CASSRQGADQPQHF. The chain carries TRBV27 and TRBJ1-5; 10 bases align to TRBD1. CDR3 length equals 14 residues. The J segment lost 5 bases and the V segment lost 6 bases, leaving 4 bases of the junction unmatched. Germline values: CDR1 MNHEY, CDR2 SMNVEV (reference sequence).

The chain couples TRBV4-3 to TRBJ2-5; D is unresolved. The CDR3 spans 15 residues. Germline CDR1 is LGHNA and CDR2 is YSLEER. V was clipped by 0 bases and J by 2 bases, with 10 bases between them. The CDR3 sequence is CASSQDLTEQETQYF. CDR3 sequence (DNA): TGCGCCAGCAGCCAAGACCTGACCGAGCAAGAGACCCAGTACTTC.

This sequence joins TRBV5-6 and TRBJ2-2; 9 nucleotides line up with TRBD1. After removal of 4 bases from V and 3 bases from J, the junction contained 13 bases not matched to a gene. The CDR3 consists of 18 residues. CDR1 and CDR2 (germline): SGHDT, YYEEEE. For the CDR3, the DNA is TGTGCCAGCAGCGACTCGGGCTTCGGGACAGGGTACACCGGGGAGCTGTTTTTT. Its protein product is CASSDSGFGTGYTGELFF.

To note about this clone: This specimen includes other DNA sequences encoding the same CDR3. The genes are TRBV19 and TRBJ2-7; D is perhaps TRBD1 or TRBD2 (5 bases each). V was trimmed by 1 base and J by 0 bases, leaving 7 bases between them. This CDR3 contains 14 residues. Germline CDR1 LNHDA, CDR2 SQIVND (reference sequence). CDR3 sequence: CASSIGGTSYEQYF. The DNA for the CDR3 is TGTGCCAGTAGTATAGGTGGGACCTCCTACGAGCAGTACTTC.

The chain has TRBV4-1 and TRBJ2-7, with D unresolved. From germline, CDR1 is MGHRA and CDR2 YSYEKL. The CDR3 has 14 amino acids. The V and J ends lost 2 bases and 1 base respectively, with 9 bases between them. In DNA form, the CDR3 reads TGCGCCAGCAGCCAACACCCTGCGTCCTACGAGCAGTACTTC. It translates to CASSQHPASYEQYF.

The genes are TRBV9 and TRBJ1-2; maybe TRBD1 (5 bases). CDR3 length: 13 amino acids. Germline lookup yields CDR1 SGDLS and CDR2 YYNGEE. Trimming left V 5 bases short and J 0 bases short, with 8 bases between. The CDR3 DNA sequence: TGTGCCAGCAGGGACACTACTAACTATGGCTACACCTTC. This translates into CASRDTTNYGYTF.

This chain uses TRBV11-2 with TRBJ2-7; TRBD1 or TRBD2 may be the D gene (6 bases each). CDR1 is SGHAT, CDR2 FQNNGV, per germline. CDR3 length: 15 residues. V was cut by 3 bases and J by 0 bases, with 12 bases left in between. CDR3 region: CASSFVGGSSYEQYF. For the CDR3, the DNA is TGTGCCAGCAGCTTCGTAGGGGGGAGCTCCTACGAGCAGTACTTC.

The DNA of the CDR3 is TGTGCCAGCAGTCCCGGGACAGCCTCCTACGAGCAGTACTTC. Residues: CASSPGTASYEQYF. The genes are TRBV6-5 and TRBJ2-7; TRBD1 agrees at 7 bases. The CDR3 spans 14 residues. J was trimmed by 0 bases and V by 5 bases; bases with no gene match: 4. Germline V gene sequence: CDR1 MNHEY, CDR2 SVGAGI.

The chain uses TRBV7-9 and TRBJ1-4, with TRBD1 matching over 8 bases. This CDR3 is 15 amino acids long. Per the germline V gene, CDR1 is SEHNR and CDR2 is FQNEAQ (reference sequence). V shed 1 base and J 6 bases; nucleotides not matched to a gene: 4. CDR3 residues: CASSLVRGQDEKLFF. CDR3 coding DNA: TGTGCCAGCAGCTTAGTCAGGGGGCAGGATGAAAAACTGTTTTTT. Full variable domain (rest looked up from reference TRBV7-9 and TRBJ1-4): DTGVSQNPRHKITKRGQNVTFRCDPISEHNRLYWYRQTLGQGPEFLTYFQNEAQLEKSRLLSDRFSAERPKGSFSTLEIQRTEQGDSAMYLCASSLVRGQDEKLFFGSGTQLSVL.

The chain links TRBV5-6 to TRBJ2-7; TRBD2 might be the D (6 bases). Trimming took 0 bases from V and 3 from J, leaving 10 bases between them. CDR3 length equals 14 residues. Germline V gives CDR1 SGHDT, CDR2 YYEEEE. In DNA, the CDR3 is TGTGCCAGCAGCTTGGAGGTGGGACTCTACGAGCAGTACTTC. Translated, it gives CASSLEVGLYEQYF.

As concerns this clone: The sample has other DNA sequences that encode this CDR3 too. J is TRBJ2-5 and V is TRBV7-9; 9 bases align to TRBD2. V trimming: 2 bases; J trimming: 5 bases; junction bases outside the gene matches: 6. This CDR3 is 15 amino acids long. The germline V gene encodes CDR1 SEHNR and CDR2 FQNEAQ (reference sequence). The CDR3, as DNA: TGTGCCAGCAGCTTATTTGCGGGAGGGCAGGAGACCCAGTACTTC. It yields the protein CASSLFAGGQETQYF.

The V gene is TRBV5-1, the J gene TRBJ1-2; 7 bases map to TRBD1. Germline V gene data show CDR1 as SGHRS and CDR2 as YFSETQ. The CDR3 runs to 14 residues. V dropped 3 bases and J dropped 7; count of bases not matched to a gene: 9. Here the CDR3 reads CASSSDRVPPGYTF. The CDR3 bases are TGCGCCAGCAGCTCCGACAGGGTTCCTCCTGGCTACACCTTC.